This TCR beta chain emerged from a study of T cell changes during pregnancy in multiple sclerosis. Clones were sequenced by immunoSEQ multiplex PCR, and TCRdb holds only the in-frame ones, with some missing. The repertoire holds roughly 89,000 clones, with 94% as singletons. The germline V gene has CDR1 SNHLY and CDR2 FYNNEI. J lost 2 bases, V lost 1 base, and 6 bases had no gene match. This CDR3 comprises 17 residues. In its sample, this clone was seen a few times. The input for sequencing was peripheral blood, taken after pregnancy. The sequence derives from a female donor in good health, enrolled as a control in a pregnancy study. This chain links TRBV2 with TRBJ2-3; 10 nucleotides match TRBD2. The CDR3 region has the DNA TGTGCCAGCAGTGAAGTAGCGGGAGGCGGTGTCACAGATACGCAGTATTTT. This sequence encodes CASSEVAGGGVTDTQYF.